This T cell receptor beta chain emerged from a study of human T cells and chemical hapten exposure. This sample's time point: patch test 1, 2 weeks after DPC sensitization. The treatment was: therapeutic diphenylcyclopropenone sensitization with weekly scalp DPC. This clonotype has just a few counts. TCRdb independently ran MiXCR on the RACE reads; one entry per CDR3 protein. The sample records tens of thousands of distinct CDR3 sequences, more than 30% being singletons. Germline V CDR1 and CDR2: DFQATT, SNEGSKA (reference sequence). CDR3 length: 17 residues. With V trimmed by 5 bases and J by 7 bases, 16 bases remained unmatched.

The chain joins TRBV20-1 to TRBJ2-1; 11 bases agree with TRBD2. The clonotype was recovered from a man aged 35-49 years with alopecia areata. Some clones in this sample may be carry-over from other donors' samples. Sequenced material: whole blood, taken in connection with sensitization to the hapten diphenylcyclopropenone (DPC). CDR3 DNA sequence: TGCAGTGCTTCGACCATGAAACTAGCGGGAGAAGCGAATGAGCAGTTCTTC. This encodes CSASTMKLAGEANEQFF.